This TCR beta chain originates from a study of blood T cell repertoires in COVID-19. Turning to the study itself: PBMCs, B-cell-depleted T cells, or T cells were the source of the cDNA or gDNA that made up the material.

This clone came up once. The CDR3 loop spans 14 amino acids. V trimming: 7 bases; J trimming: 2 bases; junction bases outside the gene matches: 6. Germline V lookup: CDR1 LGHDT, CDR2 YNNKEL (reference sequence). Measured with immunoSEQ multiplex PCR; TCRdb has only the in-frame clones, and not every one. The sample includes about 160,000 clones, about 86% seen only once; the top ten take 10%. J is TRBJ2-3 and V is TRBV3-1 (or the pseudogene TRBV3-2), with TRBD1 matching 7 bases. The sample taken for sequencing was peripheral blood. The receptor's source is a woman in her 70s with COVID-19, enrolled during active disease. CDR3 bases: TGTGCCAGCACCCAGGGACAGAACACAGATACGCAGTATTTT. Its translation is CASTQGQNTDTQYF.